This T cell receptor (beta chain) was retrieved from a study of T cell responses to AZD1222 COVID-19 vaccine. Study observations and caveats: The donors showed a predominance of white British ancestry and of females, with possible underestimation of clonal diversity. Baseline serostatus was positive in only 5 to 7 AZD1222 recipients. Every sample of the repertoires postdated the peak T cell response.

With regard to this clone: Its antigen is not identified.

The V end was cut by 2 bases, the J end by 4 bases, with 18 bases between. Germline-derived CDR1 and CDR2 are SGHTA and FQGNSA. The CDR3 has 17 amino acids. Here immunoSEQ multiplex PCR was the method, and the copy in TCRdb shows in-frame clones only, minus some. The table includes 150,000 to 200,000 clones, 75% to 90% detected once. The sample in question was peripheral blood, obtained on day 0 of AZD1222 vaccination. The TCR comes from an adult in good health. The chain carries TRBV7-2 and TRBJ1-5; no clear D gene. This CDR3 is CASSLLVRGGRNQPQHF. In nucleotides, the CDR3 is TGTGCCAGCAGCTTATTGGTCCGGGGTGGGAGAAATCAGCCCCAGCATTTT.